The clone carrying this T cell receptor beta chain was counted once. The antigen is undetermined. Produced via immunoSEQ multiplex PCR; TCRdb's table is partial and in-frame only. The sample includes approximately 110,000 clones, approximately 90% of them seen just once. This CDR3 spans 14 amino acids. Germline V gives CDR1 MNHEY, CDR2 SMNVEV (reference sequence). The V end lost 0 bases, the J end lost 0 bases, and 5 bases lay between the germline ends. This record comes from a study of OX40 agonist ivuxolimab in advanced cancers. Study-level information: The patients received agonistic anti-OX40 (CD134) antibody ivuxolimab. The study, taken as a whole, reports: At doses 0.1 to 3.0 mg/kg, CD4+ and CD8+ clones expanded. Among expanded peripheral T cells, antigen specificity went undetermined. CD8+ T cells (on average) carried more expanded clones than CD4+ T cells.

V and J are TRBV27 and TRBJ1-1, with D uncertain. Source: CD4+ or CD8+ T cells sorted from blood, taken in a trial of the OX40 agonist ivuxolimab. The sequence came from an adult with an advanced solid tumor such as melanoma, head and neck, liver or kidney cancer. Here the CDR3 DNA reads TGTGCCAGCAGTTTATCAGGGTTGAACACTGAAGCTTTCTTT. Amino acids: CASSLSGLNTEAFF.